The T cell receptor beta chain described here comes from a study of blood T cell repertoires in COVID-19. On the study more broadly: Collection of acute and convalescent COVID-19 samples took place in the United States, Italy and Spain.

V was cut by 3 bases and J by 6 bases, with 14 bases left in between. CDR1 is ENHRY and CDR2 is SYGVKD in the germline V gene. The CDR3 consists of 14 residues. Researchers sorted participants into cohorts using their self-reported clinical history. The protocol was immunoSEQ multiplex PCR, while the TCRdb copy is restricted to in-frame clones and leaves out a portion. The data hold around 380,000 clones, with 80% to 90% observed a single time. This chain uses TRBV10-3 with TRBJ1-1; D perhaps matches TRBD1 (5 bases). Sequenced sample: PBMCs or T cells enriched from blood (not recorded which). This receptor was identified in a young man who had recovered from COVID-19. The CDR3 protein is CAISDPRGTPEAFF. The DNA of the CDR3 is TGTGCCATCAGTGACCCTCGGGGGACCCCTGAAGCTTTCTTT.